The present T cell receptor (beta chain) was sequenced within a study of blood T cell repertoires in COVID-19. For the study at large: PBMCs, B-cell-depleted T cells, or T cells provided the cDNA or gDNA that made up the material.

Methods used by the authors: Estimated nucleated cell counts came from reference gene primer amplification. Repertoires were generated with immunoSEQ multiplex PCR, while TCRdb's copy carries only in-frame clones and drops some. For V, J and clone size, that table is used; D and trimming come from the DNA. The sample gives just over 650,000 clones, approximately 90% of which show up once; under 0.3% is in the top ten. The CDR3 consists of 16 residues. Per the germline V gene, CDR1 is LGHNT and CDR2 is FRNRAP. The V end was cut by 8 bases, the J end by 5 bases, with 24 bases between. The source of this sequence is a woman younger than 30 with acute or convalescent COVID-19. Sequenced: peripheral blood. This chain uses TRBV12-5 with TRBJ1-1, with TRBD1 as a possible D gene (6 bases). The CDR3 is CASSVIPGQSGTEAFF. Written as DNA, the CDR3 is TGTGCTAGTTCGGTAATCCCCGGACAGTCAGGGACTGAAGCTTTCTTT.